This entry is about one T cell receptor (beta chain). Its antigen is not identified. A quantitative 5'-RACE method, one with molecular barcodes, was used to make TCR beta libraries. TCRdb itself ran the 5' RACE reads through MiXCR, one entry per CDR3 protein. The sample lists about 540,000 distinct CDR3 sequences, about 13% occurring once. These data come from a study of CD8 T cells in ankylosing spondylitis. Whole-study results and caveats: Prior literature has documented some motif variants in synovial fluid and blood from reactive arthritis. Characteristic, it appeared, of ankylosing spondylitis blood was a TCR beta motif of several highly homologous variants.

This CDR3 is built from 14 residues. The ends were cut back, 7 bases at V and 7 bases at J, with 17 bases in the middle. The rearrangement uses TRBV12-3 or TRBV12-4 and TRBJ2-1; tentative D call: TRBD1 (6 bases). The sequence was collected from a male donor with ankylosing spondylitis. Specimen: blood, either unsorted or a sorted T cell fraction (not recorded which). CDR3 sequence reads: CASNSQGGGNEQFF. CDR3 coding DNA: TGTGCCAGCAATAGCCAAGGGGGTGGGAATGAGCAGTTCTTC.